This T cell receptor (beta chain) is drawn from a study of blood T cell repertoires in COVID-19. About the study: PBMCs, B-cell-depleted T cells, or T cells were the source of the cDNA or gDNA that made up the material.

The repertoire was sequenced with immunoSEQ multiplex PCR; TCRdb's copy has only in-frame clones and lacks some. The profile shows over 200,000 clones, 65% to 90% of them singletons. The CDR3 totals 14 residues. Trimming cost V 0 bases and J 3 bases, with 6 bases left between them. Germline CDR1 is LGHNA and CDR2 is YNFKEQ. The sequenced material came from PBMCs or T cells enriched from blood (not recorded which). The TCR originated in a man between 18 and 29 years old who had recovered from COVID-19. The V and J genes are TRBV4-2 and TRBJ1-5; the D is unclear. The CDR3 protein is CASSQDGVNQPQHF. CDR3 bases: TGTGCCAGCAGCCAAGACGGGGTCAATCAGCCCCAGCATTTT.